Included here is one T cell receptor (beta chain) sequence, with context. This record comes from a study of T cell changes during pregnancy in multiple sclerosis. Data came from immunoSEQ multiplex PCR; TCRdb stores just in-frame clones and leaves some out. The table has some 68,000 clones, about 89% seen once. The TCR comes from a female donor with multiple sclerosis, enrolled in a pregnancy study. The specimen was peripheral blood, collected in the second trimester of pregnancy.

The CDR3 protein is CASSFRDSTIEQYF. The CDR3 coding sequence is TGTGCCAGCAGTTTCCGGGACTCGACGATCGAGCAGTACTTC. The chain joins TRBV6-5 to TRBJ2-7; TRBD2 is a possible D gene (6 bases). Germline assignment: CDR1 MNHEY and CDR2 SVGAGI. V was pared by 4 bases and J by 6 bases, with 16 bases between. The CDR3 covers 14 residues.